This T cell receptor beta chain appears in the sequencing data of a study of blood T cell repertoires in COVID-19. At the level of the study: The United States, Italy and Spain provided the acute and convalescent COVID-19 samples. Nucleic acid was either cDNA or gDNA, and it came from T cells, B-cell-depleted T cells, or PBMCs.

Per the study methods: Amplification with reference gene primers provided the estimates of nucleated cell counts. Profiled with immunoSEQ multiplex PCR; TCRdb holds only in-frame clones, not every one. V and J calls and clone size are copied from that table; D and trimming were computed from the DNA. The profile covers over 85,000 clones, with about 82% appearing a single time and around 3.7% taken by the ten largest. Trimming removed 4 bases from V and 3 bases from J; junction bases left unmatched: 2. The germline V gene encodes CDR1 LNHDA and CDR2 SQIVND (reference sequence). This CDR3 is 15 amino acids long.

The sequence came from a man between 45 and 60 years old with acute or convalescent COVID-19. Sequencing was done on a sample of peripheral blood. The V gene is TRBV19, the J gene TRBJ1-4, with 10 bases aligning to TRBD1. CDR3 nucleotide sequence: TGTGCCAGTAGTAGAGACAGGGGGCCTAATGAAAAACTGTTTTTT. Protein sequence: CASSRDRGPNEKLFF.